These 19 T cell receptor beta chains were sequenced from one sample in a study of shared clonotypes between healthy human individuals. Naive CD8 populations comprised CD45RO-negative cells positively selected for CCR7, excluding terminally differentiated effector memory CD45RA+ cells. Data came from immunoSEQ multiplex PCR; TCRdb stores just in-frame clones and leaves some out. The sample includes millions of clones, roughly 91% of them seen just once. Source material: naive CD8+ T cells from PBMCs. These receptor sequences come from a man aged 18 to 35 in good health. Some clones in this sample may be carry-over from other donors' samples.

This clone showed up just once. This chain uses TRBV28 with TRBJ2-3, with D unclear. V shed 6 bases and J shed 6 bases, with 16 bases lying between them. This CDR3 comprises 14 residues. Germline V gives CDR1 MDHEN, CDR2 SYDVKM. The CDR3 loop reads CASSVRNVDDTQYF. The CDR3 nucleotides read TGTGCCAGCAGCGTCAGGAATGTGGACGATACGCAGTATTTT.

This chain links TRBV7-9 with TRBJ2-3; TRBD2 might be the D (5 bases). Germline loops: CDR1 SEHNR, CDR2 FQNEAQ (reference sequence). The CDR3 runs to 17 residues. Trimming removed 5 bases from V and 3 bases from J, with 21 bases in between. Here the CDR3 DNA reads TGTGCCAGCAGCCCGCTACCGCGGGTCCTGGGGACAGATACGCAGTATTTT. Protein product: CASSPLPRVLGTDTQYF.

V usage is TRBV9 and J usage is TRBJ2-5, with TRBD2 matching 11 bases. Trimming cost V 4 bases and J 1 base; bases outside gene matches: 6. CDR3 length equals 16 residues. The V gene's germline CDR1 is SGDLS and CDR2 YYNGEE. The CDR3 sequence is CASSPHSGRAQETQYF. CDR3 nucleotides: TGTGCCAGCAGCCCCCATAGCGGGAGGGCCCAAGAGACCCAGTACTTC.

The chain joins TRBV4-1 to TRBJ1-1; tentative D call: TRBD1 (5 bases). With 1 base removed from V and 7 bases from J, the gap between germline ends came to 13 bases. The CDR3 has 14 residues. Germline-derived CDR1 and CDR2 are MGHRA and YSYEKL. In DNA, the CDR3 is TGCGCCAGCAGCCAAGGTGGGGGGAAGGGTGAAGCTTTCTTT. The encoded protein is CASSQGGGKGEAFF.

The chain employs TRBV2 and TRBJ2-7, with D perhaps TRBD1 (5 bases). This CDR3 region has 14 residues. The V and J ends lost 9 bases and 2 bases respectively, with 17 bases between them. Germline V lookup: CDR1 SNHLY, CDR2 FYNNEI. The CDR3 sequence: CARGKRQSAYEQYF. The CDR3 DNA reads as TGTGCCAGGGGTAAAAGACAGTCAGCCTACGAGCAGTACTTC.

CDR3 protein: CASSQDLGLGTGELFF. CDR3 DNA sequence: TGCGCCAGCAGCCAAGACCTAGGACTTGGCACCGGGGAGCTGTTTTTT. This chain connects TRBV4-3 to TRBJ2-2, with D possibly being TRBD2 (5 bases). CDR1 LGHNA and CDR2 YSLEER come from the germline V gene. There are 16 residues in the CDR3. Trimming removed 0 bases from V and 4 bases from J, with 12 bases in between.

The chain recombines TRBV27 with TRBJ2-4, with 9 bases identical to TRBD1. Germline lookup yields CDR1 MNHEY and CDR2 SMNVEV (reference sequence). V trimming: 8 bases; J trimming: 0 bases; junction bases outside the gene matches: 11. CDR3 size: 17 residues. CDR3 in DNA: TGTGCCAGCCTCGCCGCGAACAGGGGGCTAGCCAAAAACATTCAGTACTTC. It is translated as CASLAANRGLAKNIQYF.

The chain couples TRBV7-6 to TRBJ2-2; 7 bases line up with TRBD1. Germline V gene lookup returns CDR1 SGHVS and CDR2 FNYEAQ. Germline trimming cut 0 bases from V and 4 bases from J; bases unmatched to any gene: 14. The CDR3 runs to 19 residues. The CDR3 protein is CASSLAPGGVGSGTGELFF. The CDR3 region has the DNA TGTGCCAGCAGCTTAGCGCCAGGGGGAGTAGGGTCTGGCACCGGGGAGCTGTTTTTT.

The chain carries TRBV14 and TRBJ2-1; a possible D gene is TRBD1 (5 bases). With 3 bases removed from V and 10 bases from J, the gap between germline ends came to 10 bases. The CDR3 has 12 amino acids. The germline V gene has CDR1 SGHDN and CDR2 FVKESK. This CDR3 reads CASSQNRWEQFF. In nucleotides, the CDR3 is TGTGCCAGCAGCCAGAACAGGTGGGAGCAGTTCTTC.

The chain uses TRBV5-8 and TRBJ2-1; no reliable D call. The CDR3 loop spans 11 amino acids. Germline loops: CDR1 SGHTS, CDR2 YDEGEE. Deletions cut 5 bases from V and 5 bases from J, with 5 bases between. CDR3 region: CASRFNNEQFF. The CDR3 bases are TGTGCCAGCAGGTTCAACAATGAGCAGTTCTTC.

The chain joins TRBV2 to TRBJ2-5; 7 bases match TRBD2. V was pared by 6 bases and J by 5 bases, with 9 bases of the junction left unmatched. This CDR3 has 14 amino acids. Per germline, CDR1 SNHLY and CDR2 FYNNEI. The CDR3 DNA follows: TGTGCCAGCAGAGAAACTGTCGGGGGGGAGACCCAGTACTTC. Protein product: CASRETVGGETQYF.

V gene TRBV30 combines with J gene TRBJ1-4, with no clear D. Trimming took 3 bases from V and 4 from J, leaving 9 bases between them. The germline CDR1 and CDR2 sequences are GTSNPN and SVGIG (reference sequence). This CDR3 region has 13 residues. The CDR3 nucleotides are TGTGCCTGGAGGGGTTTGGATAATGAAAAACTGTTTTTT. Protein: CAWRGLDNEKLFF.

This chain connects TRBV10-3 to TRBJ2-3; D not certain. Germline-derived CDR1 and CDR2 are ENHRY and SYGVKD. V was pared by 2 bases and J by 3 bases, with 9 bases between. The CDR3 contains 14 residues. CDR3 nucleotides: TGTGCCATCAGTGAGGGCCTTGTGACAGATACGCAGTATTTT. It specifies CAISEGLVTDTQYF.

CDR3 bases: TGTGCCAGCAGTCCACCGGGGACACCTACCTACGAGCAGTACTTC. Protein product: CASSPPGTPTYEQYF. The chain recombines TRBV27 with TRBJ2-7; D might be TRBD1 (6 bases). Trimming took off 5 bases at V and 2 bases at J, with 16 bases between the two ends. Germline V CDR1 and CDR2: MNHEY, SMNVEV (reference sequence). The CDR3 is 15 amino acids.

This clone occurred once. The V call is TRBV30, the J call TRBJ2-1; D tentatively reads TRBD1 or TRBD2 (5 bases each). Germline CDR1 GTSNPN, CDR2 SVGIG (reference sequence). The V end was cut by 3 bases, the J end by 6 bases, with 21 bases between. The CDR3 contains 16 residues. CDR3 in DNA: TGTGCCTGGAGACCCGTGAGAGACAAGAGGGGCAATGAGCAGTTCTTC. Amino acid sequence: CAWRPVRDKRGNEQFF.

J is TRBJ2-1 and V is TRBV7-8; D uncertain. The CDR3 runs to 14 residues. Trimming left V 2 bases short and J 6 bases short, with 11 bases between. CDR1 is SGHVS, CDR2 FQNEAQ, per germline. CDR3 sequence (DNA): TGTGCCAGCAGCTTACCCACTTTTTCCAATGAGCAGTTCTTC. Translated, it gives CASSLPTFSNEQFF.

The chain recombines TRBV10-3 with TRBJ2-7; 15 bases are a match to TRBD2. The CDR3 sequence is 18 residues long. CDR1 ENHRY and CDR2 SYGVKD come from the germline V gene. V shed 2 bases and J 2 bases; nucleotides not matched to a gene: 7. The CDR3 reads CAISEPGLAGGPAYEQYF. CDR3 DNA: TGTGCCATCAGTGAGCCGGGACTAGCGGGAGGACCGGCCTACGAGCAGTACTTC.

The chain links TRBV7-7 to TRBJ2-7; D assignment may be TRBD1 or TRBD2 (5 bases each). Germline CDR1 reads SSHAT; CDR2 reads FNYEAQ (reference sequence). The CDR3 has 16 residues. Trimming cost V 5 bases and J 4 bases, with 21 bases left between them. The CDR3 DNA is TGTGCCAGCAGCCCAATGGGAGAGCCAGGGTATTACGAGCAGTACTTC. Protein sequence: CASSPMGEPGYYEQYF.

This sequence joins TRBV6-5 and TRBJ1-2; D not certain. Germline V gives CDR1 MNHEY, CDR2 SVGAGI. Trimming left V 0 bases short and J 7 bases short, with 3 bases between. The CDR3 is 11 residues long. The CDR3 sequence: CASSYSVGYTF. The CDR3 nucleotides read TGTGCCAGCAGTTACTCGGTTGGCTACACCTTC.